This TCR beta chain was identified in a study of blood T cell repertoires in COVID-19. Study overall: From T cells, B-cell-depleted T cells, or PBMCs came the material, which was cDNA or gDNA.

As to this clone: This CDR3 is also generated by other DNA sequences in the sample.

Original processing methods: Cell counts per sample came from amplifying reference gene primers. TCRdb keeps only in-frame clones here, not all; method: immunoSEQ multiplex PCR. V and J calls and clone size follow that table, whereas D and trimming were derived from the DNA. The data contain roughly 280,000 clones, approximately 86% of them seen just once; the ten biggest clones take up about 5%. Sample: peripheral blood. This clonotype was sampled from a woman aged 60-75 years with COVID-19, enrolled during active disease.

The CDR3 spells CASSYAGTYEQYF. The DNA for the CDR3 is TGTGCCAGCAGTTACGCCGGGACCTACGAGCAGTACTTC. This chain links TRBV6-6 with TRBJ2-7; possible D gene TRBD2, 5 bases. V lost 2 bases to trimming and J lost 2 bases, with 7 bases between them. The CDR3 contains 13 residues. The germline V gene encodes CDR1 MNHNY and CDR2 SVGAGI (reference sequence).